This T cell receptor beta chain is drawn from a study of cytomegalovirus exposure and HLA in healthy donors. Points from the study as a whole: Later analysis showed most CMV-associated TCR beta chains appearing HLA-restricted.

As regards this clone: Its antigen remains unknown.

This PCR relied on a set of 60 Vbeta primers and 13 Jbeta primers. The method was immunoSEQ multiplex PCR; TCRdb's version includes in-frame clones alone and lacks a portion of them. Seen here are about 140,000 clones, approximately 84% observed once, and the top ten hold 1.4% to 1.5%. The receptor's source is a man aged 25-45 years in good health and CMV-seropositive. The source material was PBMCs.

The chain's CDR3 is CASSLGQRGGTDEQFF. For the CDR3, the DNA is TGCGCCAGCAGCTTGGGTCAGCGGGGGGGGACTGATGAGCAGTTCTTC. The chain uses TRBV5-1 and TRBJ2-1; 10 nucleotides align to TRBD2. With V trimmed by 0 bases and J by 8 bases, 8 bases remained unmatched. The V gene's germline CDR1 is SGHRS and CDR2 YFSETQ. The CDR3 is 16 residues long.